What follows are 21 T cell receptor beta chains derived from one specimen sequenced in a study of metastatic and nonmetastatic thyroid tumors. TCRdb re-clonotyped the PCR reads via MiXCR. Of about 41,000 clones listed, 10% to 12% are singletons. Thyroid surgery took place with no prior treatment in any patient. Sample: blood. The receptors were gathered from a female donor with papillary thyroid cancer or a benign thyroid nodule (not recorded which). Some clones in this sample may be carry-over from other donors' samples.

This clone occurred once. The V and J genes are TRBV20-1 and TRBJ2-3; 8 nucleotides match TRBD2. The germline CDR1 and CDR2 sequences are DFQATT and SNEGSKA (reference sequence). J gave up 3 bases and V 4 bases, and 3 bases lay outside the gene matches. The CDR3 has 13 amino acids. CDR3 loop: CSAIGGETDTQYF. CDR3 DNA sequence: TGCAGTGCTATCGGGGGGGAGACAGATACGCAGTATTTT.

This clone occurred many times. The chain uses TRBV6-1 and TRBJ2-3; TRBD1 is a possible D gene (7 bases). The CDR3 consists of 18 residues. V lost 0 bases and J lost 6, with 22 bases in between. Germline V gene data show CDR1 as MNHNS and CDR2 as SASEGT. The CDR3 DNA follows: TGTGCCAGCAGTGAAGCTCCAGGGGGGTCGACTCACGGGGATACGCAGTATTTT. Translation gives CASSEAPGGSTHGDTQYF.

This clone occurred many times. This chain connects TRBV28 to TRBJ2-1; 8 bases agree with TRBD2. Germline trimming cut 5 bases from V and 4 bases from J; bases unmatched to any gene: 7. Germline V gene sequence: CDR1 MDHEN, CDR2 SYDVKM. This CDR3 is built from 15 residues. CDR3 protein: CASSPGLAGYNEQFF. The CDR3, as DNA: TGTGCCAGCAGTCCAGGGCTAGCGGGTTACAATGAGCAGTTCTTC.

This clone has ten or more counts. The rearrangement links TRBV19 to TRBJ1-6, with a possible D match to TRBD1 (5 bases). Deletions cut 5 bases from V and 8 bases from J, with 16 bases between. The CDR3 is 15 residues long. Germline CDR1 and CDR2: LNHDA and SQIVND (reference sequence). The CDR3: CASSGSLGPYSPLHF. In nucleotides, the CDR3 is TGTGCCAGTAGTGGATCGTTGGGGCCTTATTCACCCCTCCACTTT.

This clone was seen at least ten times. The chain joins TRBV12-3 or TRBV12-4 to TRBJ1-2; TRBD1 matches at 8 bases. Unmatched junction bases numbered 6, after V lost 6 bases and J lost 6 bases. The CDR3 sequence is 13 residues long. The CDR3 DNA sequence: TGTGCCAGCAGAAGGACAGGGTGGGATGGCTACACCTTC. It encodes CASRRTGWDGYTF.

Many counts were recorded for this clone. This rearrangement joins TRBV7-2 to TRBJ2-7; D unresolved. Germline loops: CDR1 SGHTA, CDR2 FQGNSA. V shed 2 bases and J shed 2 bases, with 22 bases lying between them. This CDR3 has 18 residues. For the CDR3, the DNA is TGTGCCAGCAGCTTAACCGGCAGGCCAGTAATACCTCCCTACGAGCAGTACTTC. Encoded protein: CASSLTGRPVIPPYEQYF.

This clone was seen repeatedly, ten times or more. V usage is TRBV28 and J usage is TRBJ2-1; no firm D call. The V end was cut by 6 bases, the J end by 6 bases, with 21 bases between. CDR1 and CDR2 from the germline V gene are MDHEN and SYDVKM. The CDR3 length is 16 residues. The CDR3 nucleotides read TGTGCCAGCAGGTCCCCCGTAGCTTCCGTTCGCAATGAGCAGTTCTTC. This sequence encodes CASRSPVASVRNEQFF.

The CDR3 DNA sequence: TGTGCCAGCAGCTTAGTGCTCTCGAACACTGAAGCTTTCTTT. This gives the protein CASSLVLSNTEAFF. The V call is TRBV7-2, the J call TRBJ1-1; no firm D call. Germline V CDR1 and CDR2: SGHTA, FQGNSA. With 1 base removed from V and 1 base from J, the gap between germline ends came to 7 bases. CDR3 size: 14 residues.

Many counts were recorded for this clone. This chain uses TRBV15 with TRBJ1-6; possible D gene TRBD1, 6 bases. The CDR3 length is 17 residues. CDR1 is LNHNV and CDR2 is YYDKDF in the germline V gene (reference sequence). Trimming shortened V by 2 bases and J by 0 bases, and 11 bases separated the two germline ends. CDR3 sequence reads: CATSRNPGASYNSPLHF. As DNA, the CDR3 is TGTGCCACCAGCAGAAATCCAGGGGCCTCCTATAATTCACCCCTCCACTTT. Together with reference TRBV15 and TRBJ1-6, the CDR3 gives the full variable domain: DAMVIQNPRYQVTQFGKPVTLSCSQTLNHNVMYWYQQKSSQAPKLLFHYYDKDFNNEADTPDNFQSRRPNTSFCFLDIRSPGLGDTAMYLCATSRNPGASYNSPLHFGNGTRLTVT.

In the case of this clone: A much larger clone lies a single base off, so this may be a read error. The chain employs TRBV15 and TRBJ2-1; possible D gene TRBD1, 5 bases. The CDR3 is 16 amino acids. Between the trimmed V and J ends, which lost 5 bases and 0 bases, there was a span of 14 bases. In germline, CDR1 is LNHNV, CDR2 YYDKDF (reference sequence). The CDR3 reads CATSPLGRNSYNEQFF. The CDR3 DNA reads as TGTGCCACCAGCCCCCTGGGGCGGAACTCCTACAATGAGCAGTTCTTC.

This clone has ten or more counts. The junction departs from germline at one end; a sequencing error may be responsible. This chain uses TRBV5-1 with TRBJ2-1; possibly TRBD2 for D (7 bases). The germline V gene has CDR1 SGHRS and CDR2 YFSETQ. This CDR3 is built from 16 residues. This CDR3 reads CASSPGGRESGNERFF. CDR3 coding DNA: TGCGCCAGCAGCCCCGGGGGGCGGGAGTCGGGCAATGAGCGGTTCTTC.

This clone was observed at least ten times. The chain carries TRBV24-1 and TRBJ2-7; TRBD2 agrees at 11 bases. V was pared by 4 bases and J by 1 base, with 8 bases of the junction left unmatched. CDR3 length equals 17 residues. The germline CDR1 and CDR2 sequences are KGHDR and SFDVKD. The CDR3 protein is CATSDGASGGNSYEQYF. The DNA of the CDR3 is TGTGCCACCAGTGACGGGGCTAGCGGGGGGAATTCCTACGAGCAGTACTTC.

This clone appeared many times. Compared with germline, one end of the junction differs, possibly owing to a read error. The CDR3 bases are TGTGCCAGCAGTTTATTTTTTGGGGCTGGCTGCACCTTC. Its protein product is CASSLFFGAGCTF. The chain employs TRBV28 and TRBJ1-2, with a weak D call TRBD1 (5 bases). The CDR3 consists of 13 residues. Germline V gives CDR1 MDHEN, CDR2 SYDVKM.

This clone was counted ten times or more. The V call is TRBV7-2, the J call TRBJ2-3, with 12 bases aligning to TRBD2. CDR1 is SGHTA, CDR2 FQGNSA, per germline. The trim removed 3 bases at V and 2 bases at J, leaving 3 bases unmatched. The CDR3 contains 16 residues. This chain's CDR3 is CASSFLAGGFTDTQYF. In DNA form, the CDR3 reads TGTGCCAGCAGCTTCCTAGCGGGAGGGTTCACAGATACGCAGTATTTT.

This clone was recorded at least ten times. The CDR3 sequence is CAWSGGGQETQYF. CDR3 nucleotides: TGTGCCTGGAGTGGGGGGGGGCAAGAGACCCAGTACTTC. The chain employs TRBV30 and TRBJ2-5, with 7 bases fitting TRBD2. The trim removed 1 base at V and 2 bases at J, leaving 1 base unmatched. CDR3 size: 13 residues. The germline V gene encodes CDR1 GTSNPN and CDR2 SVGIG (reference sequence).

This clone was picked up many times. The rearrangement links TRBV29-1 to TRBJ2-5; D uncertain. The CDR3 has 11 amino acids. CDR1 and CDR2 (germline): SQVTM, ANQGSEA. Trimming left V 7 bases short and J 5 bases short, with 11 bases between. CDR3 loop: CSADGDETQYF. CDR3 nucleotide sequence: TGCAGCGCCGATGGGGATGAGACCCAGTACTTC.

This clone was found many times. This clone may be a read error of a much larger clone one base away. The same CDR3 also results from other DNA sequences found in this sample. The chain has TRBV5-6 and TRBJ1-6, with a tentative D call TRBD1 (5 bases). The germline V and J ends were trimmed by 2 bases and 9 bases, with 9 bases remaining between them. There are 13 residues in the CDR3. Germline values: CDR1 SGHDT, CDR2 YYEEEE. The CDR3 nucleotides read TGTGCCAGCAGCTTTGACAGAGGTTCACCCCTCCACTTT. It is translated as CASSFDRGSPLHF. The variable domain in full, with the rest retrieved from reference TRBV5-6 and TRBJ1-6, is DAGVTQSPTHLIKTRGQQVTLRCSPKSGHDTVSWYQQALGQGPQFIFQYYEEEERQRGNFPDRFSGHQFPNYSSELNVNALLLGDSALYLCASSFDRGSPLHFGNGTRLTVT.

This clone was seen many times. J is TRBJ2-3 and V is TRBV7-9, with D hard to call. Trimming took off 4 bases at V and 1 base at J, with 6 bases between the two ends. CDR3 size: 13 residues. The V gene's germline CDR1 is SEHNR and CDR2 FQNEAQ (reference sequence). CDR3 sequence (DNA): TGTGCCAGCAGCTCCCAGGGCACAGATACGCAGTATTTT. Its protein product is CASSSQGTDTQYF.

This clone came up many times. The chain recombines TRBV28 with TRBJ2-7, with TRBD2 matching over 10 bases. Trimming took 2 bases from V and 1 from J; bases not matched to a gene: 8. Per the germline V gene, CDR1 is MDHEN and CDR2 is SYDVKM. CDR3 size: 17 residues. The CDR3, as DNA: TGTGCCAGCAGTTTACGTCTGACTAGCGGGTTGTCCTACGAGCAGTACTTC. It translates to CASSLRLTSGLSYEQYF. The variable domain in full, completed from reference TRBV28 and TRBJ2-7, reads DVKVTQSSRYLVKRTGEKVFLECVQDMDHENMFWYRQDPGLGLRLIYFSYDVKMKEKGDIPEGYSVSREKKERFSLILESASTNQTSMYLCASSLRLTSGLSYEQYFGPGTRLTVT.

This chain connects TRBV7-9 to TRBJ1-3, with D hard to call. Trimming cost V 11 bases and J 2 bases, with 13 bases left between them. Germline V gene lookup returns CDR1 SEHNR and CDR2 FQNEAQ (reference sequence). CDR3 size: 13 residues. Here the CDR3 reads CASTCGAGNTIYF. CDR3 nucleotide sequence: TGTGCCTCCACGTGTGGTGCTGGAAACACCATATATTTT. Full variable domain (missing parts from reference TRBV7-9 and TRBJ1-3): DTGVSQNPRHKITKRGQNVTFRCDPISEHNRLYWYRQTLGQGPEFLTYFQNEAQLEKSRLLSDRFSAERPKGSFSTLEIQRTEQGDSAMYLCASTCGAGNTIYFGEGSWLTVV.

The V and J genes are TRBV4-1 and TRBJ2-1; D might be TRBD1 (5 bases). The CDR3 consists of 13 residues. The germline CDR1 and CDR2 sequences are MGHRA and YSYEKL. Trimming took off 3 bases at V and 10 bases at J, with 13 bases between the two ends. CDR3 coding DNA: TGCGCCAGCAGCCAGCCTTGTTACAGGGAGCAGTTCTTC. This codes for CASSQPCYREQFF.